This is a list of T cell receptor beta chains from one sample in a study of cytomegalovirus exposure and HLA in healthy donors. Assay: immunoSEQ multiplex PCR; the TCRdb copy retains only in-frame clones and omits some. This sample has roughly 230,000 clones, with 80% to 90% found just once. Input material: PBMCs. The source of these receptors is a girl between 2 and 10 years old in good health and CMV-seronegative. The CDR3 runs from the conserved cysteine through the conserved F or W. A D gene is named only where the DNA matches it firmly. Only some rows state a clone size, as once, few, many or a class for expanded clones.

v_gene	abundance	d_gene	j_gene	CDR3nt	CDR3aa
TRBV19	.	TRBD1	TRBJ1-6	TGTGCCAGTAGTATCGGGACAGGGTTGACCTATAATTCACCCCTCCACTTT	CASSIGTGLTYNSPLHF
TRBV11-2	.	.	TRBJ1-2	TGTGCCAGCAGCTTAGATATGACAAACTATGGCTACACCTTC	CASSLDMTNYGYTF
TRBV4-1	once	TRBD1	TRBJ2-5	TGCGCCAGCAGCCAAGACGGGACAGCGCAAGAGACCCAGTACTTC	CASSQDGTAQETQYF
TRBV6-5	.	.	TRBJ2-7	TGTGCCAGCGGAGGGGGCGCTATCTTTTACGAGCAGTACTTC	CASGGGAIFYEQYF
TRBV4-1	.	.	TRBJ2-7	TGCGCCAGCAGCCAATTGAGGGCAAGAGGGATATACGAGCAGTACTTC	CASSQLRARGIYEQYF
TRBV10-3	.	TRBD1	TRBJ1-3	TGTGCCATCAGTGCGGGGACAGGTTCGGACACCATATATTTT	CAISAGTGSDTIYF
TRBV6-1	.	TRBD1	TRBJ1-5	TGTGCCAGCAGCGCCGACAGGGGGCACAATCAGCCCCAGCATTTT	CASSADRGHNQPQHF
TRBV20-1	.	.	TRBJ1-1	TGCAGTGCTAGATTAAGCGGGTACCTTTTCTTT	CSARLSGYLFF
TRBV6-5	.	TRBD1	TRBJ1-4	TGTGCCAGCAGTTTTCGCCGGGACAGGCCTAATGAAAAACTGTTTTTT	CASSFRRDRPNEKLFF
TRBV15	.	TRBD1	TRBJ2-1	TGTGCCACCAGCAGAGAGTCGGGGAGGGACAGGGTCTACAATGAGCAGTTCTTC	CATSRESGRDRVYNEQFF
TRBV4-1	.	TRBD2	TRBJ2-1	TGCGCCAGCAGCTACCTCCGACTAGCGGGGGGTGGGAATGAGCAGTTCTTC	CASSYLRLAGGGNEQFF
TRBV7-9	once	TRBD1	TRBJ2-4	TGTGCCAGCAGCATCAAGACAGGGAACATTCAGTACTTC	CASSIKTGNIQYF
TRBV7-6	.	TRBD1	TRBJ1-4	TGTGCCAGCAGCTTAGGGACAGGGGGAAATGAAAAACTGTTTTTT	CASSLGTGGNEKLFF
TRBV11-2	.	TRBD2	TRBJ2-3	TGTGCCAGCAGCTTAGATCTAGCGGGGGGGACCCGAAATACGCAGTATTTT	CASSLDLAGGTRNTQYF
TRBV23-1	.	.	TRBJ1-2	TGCGCCAGCAGTCAAGACCTACAGTATGGCTACACCTTC	CASSQDLQYGYTF
TRBV6-1	.	.	TRBJ2-5	TGTGCCAGCAGTGTGGGACTGACGCAAGAGACCCAGTACTTC	CASSVGLTQETQYF
TRBV7-2	.	.	TRBJ2-7	TGTGCCAGCAGCTTAGGGCGACTAGGGACCTACGAGCAGTACTTC	CASSLGRLGTYEQYF